This T cell receptor beta chain derives from a study of blood T cell repertoires in COVID-19. Turning to the study itself: Italy, Spain and the United States were the sources of the convalescent and acute COVID-19 samples. PBMCs, B-cell-depleted T cells, or T cells provided the cDNA or gDNA that made up the material.

Authors' methods: Reference gene primer amplification yielded estimated nucleated cell counts. Here immunoSEQ multiplex PCR was the method, and the copy in TCRdb shows in-frame clones only, minus some. The DNA gave D and trimming, while V, J and clone size come from that table. The repertoire includes 75,000 to 80,000 clones, around nine tenths of them detected once, and around 17% sits in the top ten. CDR1 and CDR2 (germline): MGHDK, SYGVNS. This CDR3 comprises 11 residues. The V gene lost 6 bases and the J gene lost 2 bases, with 5 bases spanning the gap. In this sample, this clone turned up a few times.

Sequenced input: peripheral blood. This TCR was recovered from a human donor in a cohort sampled during active COVID-19. The chain joins TRBV25-1 to TRBJ2-7, with D uncertain. Here the CDR3 reads CASSGAYEQYF. The CDR3 nucleotides read TGTGCCAGCAGCGGAGCCTACGAGCAGTACTTC.